The 8 T cell receptor beta chains below all came from one sample that was sequenced in a study of control samples from healthy donors and cancer patients. The data were produced by immunoSEQ multiplex PCR, yet TCRdb's version contains in-frame clones alone and is incomplete. The data contain more than 100,000 clones, 80% to 90% of them singletons. The sample consisted of PBMCs. These receptors were obtained from a man aged 55 to 70 with lung cancer.

This clone was recorded once. The CDR3 sequence is CASSFHSRQGQGEAFF. The CDR3 DNA reads TGCGCCAGCAGTTTTCATTCCCGACAGGGCCAAGGTGAAGCTTTCTTT. This chain links TRBV5-1 with TRBJ1-1; 7 nucleotides agree with TRBD1. Germline CDR1 and CDR2: SGHRS and YFSETQ. V lost 5 bases to trimming and J lost 7 bases; unmatched junction nucleotides: 17. The CDR3 has 16 residues.

The genes are TRBV2 and TRBJ2-3; no reliable D call. Germline values: CDR1 SNHLY, CDR2 FYNNEI. Between the trimmed V and J ends, which lost 3 bases and 1 base, there was a span of 8 bases. The CDR3 extends over 14 amino acids. The CDR3 sequence: CASSDTTRTDTQYF. The CDR3 DNA sequence: TGTGCCAGCAGTGATACTACCCGCACAGATACGCAGTATTTT. The complete variable domain, with remaining parts taken from reference TRBV2 and TRBJ2-3, reads EPEVTQTPSHQVTQMGQEVILRCVPISNHLYFYWYRQILGQKVEFLVSFYNNEISEKSEIFDDQFSVERPDGSNFTLKIRSTKLEDSAMYFCASSDTTRTDTQYFGPGTRLTVL.

The V gene is TRBV7-2, the J gene TRBJ1-2; D remains ambiguous. This CDR3 spans 15 amino acids. The germline V gene has CDR1 SGHTA and CDR2 FQGNSA. Trimming took 5 bases from V and 5 from J, leaving 18 bases between them. CDR3 nucleotide sequence: TGTGCCAGCAGCCCCCGCGATCTATCTCTATATGGCTACACCTTC. Amino acid sequence: CASSPRDLSLYGYTF.

The CDR3 region is CASSQVLAGTYEQYF. The CDR3 nucleotides read TGCGCCAGCAGCCAAGTTCTAGCGGGTACCTACGAGCAGTACTTC. The J gene is TRBJ2-7, the V gene TRBV4-1; 8 positions agree with TRBD2. CDR3 size: 15 residues. Germline V CDR1 and CDR2: MGHRA, YSYEKL. The junction had 4 bases not matched to a gene; V was cut back by 1 base and J by 2 bases.

V is TRBV7-8 and J is TRBJ2-3; possible D gene TRBD1, 5 bases. The CDR3 runs 14 residues. CDR1 is SGHVS and CDR2 is FQNEAQ in the germline V gene. V gave up 7 bases and J gave up 1 base, with 12 bases separating them. CDR3 DNA: TGTGCCAGCATGACAGACCCCCGCACAGATACGCAGTATTTT. It yields the protein CASMTDPRTDTQYF.

The chain joins TRBV3-1 (or the pseudogene TRBV3-2) to TRBJ1-4; a weak D match, TRBD1 (5 bases). The V gene lost 0 bases and the J gene lost 5 bases, with 10 bases spanning the gap. The germline gives CDR1 LGHDT, CDR2 YNNKEL (reference sequence). The CDR3 has 15 residues. The CDR3 region has the DNA TGTGCCAGCAGCCAAGATTGGCAGGGAAATGAAAAACTGTTTTTT. Protein product: CASSQDWQGNEKLFF.

This rearrangement joins TRBV6-4 to TRBJ2-2, with 11 nucleotides matching TRBD2. The germline V gene has CDR1 MRHNA and CDR2 SNTAGT. V trimming: 5 bases; J trimming: 2 bases; junction bases outside the gene matches: 4. The CDR3 has 16 amino acids. The CDR3 here is CASSLLAGGNTGELFF. The DNA of the CDR3 is TGTGCCAGCAGTCTTCTAGCGGGGGGTAACACCGGGGAGCTGTTTTTT.

In this sample, this clone turned up a few times. V usage is TRBV18 and J usage is TRBJ2-7, with 13 positions matching TRBD2. This CDR3 contains 16 residues. The J segment lost 2 bases and the V segment lost 0 bases, leaving 1 base of the junction unmatched. Germline CDR1 is KGHSH and CDR2 is LQKENI. The DNA for the CDR3 is TGTGCCAGCTCACCACCGACTAGCGGGGGGACCTACGAGCAGTACTTC. Protein sequence: CASSPPTSGGTYEQYF.